Listed here are 9 T cell receptor beta chains from one sample, sequenced in a study of Graves' ophthalmopathy and Graves' hyperthyroidism. Amplifying from RNA transcripts, the study obtained TCR beta CDR3 regions. Investigators did first-round RT-PCR with HTBI primers, then second-round multiplex PCR. MiXCR was run by TCRdb on the multiplex PCR reads, yielding one entry per CDR3 protein. The table records a few hundred thousand distinct CDR3 sequences, about 16% of them present only once. Sequencing was done on a sample of peripheral blood. The receptors were sampled from a woman aged 18-29 years with stable Graves' hyperthyroidism.

In its sample, this clonotype was seen many times. The chain is built from TRBV6-2 or TRBV6-3 and TRBJ2-7, with 10 bases matching TRBD1. CDR1 is MNHEY, CDR2 SVGEGT, per germline. V was clipped by 7 bases and J by 5 bases; unmatched bases: 8. This CDR3 is built from 14 residues. CDR3: CASTLWDRGDEQYF. The DNA of the CDR3 is TGTGCCAGCACCCTCTGGGACAGGGGTGACGAGCAGTACTTC.

This clonotype was recorded at least ten times. The junction departs from germline at one end; a sequencing error may be responsible. The rearrangement joins TRBV6-2 or TRBV6-3 to TRBJ1-2, with TRBD1 identical over 7 bases. Germline loops: CDR1 MNHEY, CDR2 SVGEGT. CDR3 length: 13 amino acids. As DNA, the CDR3 is TGTGCCAGCAATTACAGGGGCACCTATGGCTACACCTTC. Protein product: CASNYRGTYGYTF.

This clonotype has ten or more counts. This rearrangement joins TRBV6-2 or TRBV6-3 to TRBJ1-1; no definite D call. Looked up from germline, CDR1 is MNHEY and CDR2 is SVGEGT. This CDR3 contains 17 residues. V was trimmed by 6 bases and J by 2 bases, leaving 22 bases between them. CDR3 loop: CASSLAPDPGINTEAFF. The CDR3 DNA sequence: TGTGCCAGCAGCCTCGCCCCGGACCCGGGGATTAACACTGAAGCTTTCTTT.

The rearrangement links TRBV9 to TRBJ1-5; D uncertain. Germline loops: CDR1 SGDLS, CDR2 YYNGEE. Trimming left V 0 bases short and J 5 bases short, with 6 bases between. This CDR3 region has 13 residues. CDR3 residues: CASSVGGYQPQHF. The CDR3 region has the DNA TGTGCCAGCAGCGTAGGGGGTTATCAGCCCCAGCATTTT.

This clonotype was seen at least ten times. V usage is TRBV2 and J usage is TRBJ1-1; 12 nucleotides line up with TRBD1. V lost 8 bases, J lost 3 bases, and 4 bases stayed unmatched. The germline V gene has CDR1 SNHLY and CDR2 FYNNEI. The CDR3 spans 14 residues. The CDR3 DNA follows: TGTGCCAGCTGCCGGGACAGGGGGCACACTGAAGCTTTCTTT. Translating gives CASCRDRGHTEAFF.

This clonotype was found many times. The chain carries TRBV6-5 and TRBJ1-1, with D unresolved. Trimming took off 4 bases at V and 0 bases at J, with 15 bases between the two ends. The CDR3 has 16 amino acids. Germline assignment: CDR1 MNHEY and CDR2 SVGAGI. The CDR3 loop is CASSFFDIAVNTEAFF. The CDR3 DNA sequence: TGTGCCAGCAGTTTCTTCGACATTGCCGTGAACACTGAAGCTTTCTTT.

This clonotype came up many times. The V and J genes are TRBV20-1 and TRBJ1-5; D is undetermined. Between the trimmed V and J ends, which lost 1 base and 1 base, there was a span of 8 bases. The CDR3 extends over 14 amino acids. Per the germline V gene, CDR1 is DFQATT and CDR2 is SNEGSKA (reference sequence). Here the CDR3 reads CSARAGQSNQPQHF. CDR3 in DNA: TGCAGTGCTAGAGCCGGGCAAAGCAATCAGCCCCAGCATTTT.

This clonotype was picked up a small number of times. A much larger clonotype is one base distant, so this may be a read error. The J gene is TRBJ2-2, the V gene TRBV5-1; possible D gene TRBD2, 5 bases. The CDR3 runs to 14 residues. CDR1 and CDR2 (germline): SGHRS, YFSETQ. CDR3 loop: CASSLEANTGVLFF. CDR3 DNA: TGCGCCAGCAGCTTGGAGGCGAACACCGGGGTGCTGTTTTTT.

This clonotype was picked up many times. The V and J genes are TRBV6-1 and TRBJ1-6; perhaps TRBD1 as D (6 bases). The V end lost 8 bases, the J end lost 11 bases, and 13 bases lay between the germline ends. The CDR3 totals 12 residues. The germline CDR1 and CDR2 sequences are MNHNS and SASEGT. CDR3 sequence (DNA): TGTGCCAGCGTCAGGGGCAATCCACCCCTCCACTTT. Residues: CASVRGNPPLHF.